Described below is a single T cell receptor beta chain sequence and its context. Its antigen is currently unknown. This specimen belongs to a study of cytomegalovirus exposure and HLA in healthy donors. The PCR had 60 Vbeta and 13 Jbeta primers. Libraries were prepared by immunoSEQ multiplex PCR; TCRdb keeps only in-frame clonotypes and omits some of them. In the table there are 130,000 to 150,000 clones, 60% to 85% of which are singletons. Study-wide findings and caveats: Analysis performed later found approximately 17,000 TCR beta sequences associated with HLA alleles at 0.05 false discovery rate. It was about 150 TCR beta chains that were listed as cytomegalovirus-associated. The authors reported that TCR beta sequences could predict HLA-A and HLA-B alleles. These predictions were accurate for most subjects in the first cohort.

The V gene lost 1 base and the J gene lost 4 bases, with 8 bases spanning the gap. The CDR3 consists of 14 residues. CDR1 and CDR2 (germline): MGHRA, YSYEKL. The specimen was PBMCs. The V and J genes are TRBV4-1 and TRBJ1-5; D gene uncertain. The clonotype was recovered from a male donor in good health and CMV-seronegative. The DNA of the CDR3 is TGCGCCAGCAGCCAAGTGGCAGATAATCAGCCCCAGCATTTT. Translated: CASSQVADNQPQHF.